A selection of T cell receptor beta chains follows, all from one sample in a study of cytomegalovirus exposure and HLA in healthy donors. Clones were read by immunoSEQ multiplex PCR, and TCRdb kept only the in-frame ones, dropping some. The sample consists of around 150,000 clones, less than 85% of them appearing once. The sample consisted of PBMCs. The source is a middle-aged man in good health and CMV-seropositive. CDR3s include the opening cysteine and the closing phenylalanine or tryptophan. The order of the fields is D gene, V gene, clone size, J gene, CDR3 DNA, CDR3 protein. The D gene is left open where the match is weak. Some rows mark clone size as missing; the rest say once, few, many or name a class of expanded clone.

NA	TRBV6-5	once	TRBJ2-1	TGTGCCAGCAGTTACGGGCAGGGGGGCTACAATGAGCAGTTCTTC	CASSYGQGGYNEQFF
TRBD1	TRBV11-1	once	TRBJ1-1	TGTGCCAGCAGCTTAACAGGGGGGAGCACTGAAGCTTTCTTT	CASSLTGGSTEAFF
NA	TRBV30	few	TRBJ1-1	TGTGCCTGGAGTTCTATTACCCCCGGGACTGAAGCTTTCTTT	CAWSSITPGTEAFF
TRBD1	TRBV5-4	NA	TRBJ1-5	TGTGCCAGCAGCTTCCAGGGGGCGAATCAGCCCCAGCATTTT	CASSFQGANQPQHF
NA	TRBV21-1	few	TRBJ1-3	NA	CASSKVRSVGTGNTIYF
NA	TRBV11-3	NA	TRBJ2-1	TGTGCCAGCAGCTTCGGCCTGGCGGGGGCGCAAGGTGCTGAGCAGTTCTTC	CASSFGLAGAQGAEQFF
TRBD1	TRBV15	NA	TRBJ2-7	TGTGCCACCAGCAGGTCCGGGACAGGGAACGCCGAGCAGTACTTC	CATSRSGTGNAEQYF
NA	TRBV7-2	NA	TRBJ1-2	TGTGCCAGCAGCCCGGACAGCTGGAATGGCTACACCTTC	CASSPDSWNGYTF
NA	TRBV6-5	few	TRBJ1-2	TGTGCCAGCAGCCCGGACAGTCGCCATGGCTACACCTTC	CASSPDSRHGYTF
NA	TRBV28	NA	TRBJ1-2	TGTGGAGTCCTCGCCTCTAACTATGGCTACACCTTC	CGVLASNYGYTF
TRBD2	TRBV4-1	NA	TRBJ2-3	TGCGCCAGCAGCCAAGATGGAACTAGCGGGGTGTCAGATACGCAGTATTTT	CASSQDGTSGVSDTQYF